The clone carrying this T cell receptor (beta chain) was observed at least ten times. Using its own MiXCR run on the 5' RACE reads, TCRdb lists one record per CDR3 protein. The sample includes about 28,000 distinct CDR3 sequences, 3.5% to 5.5% of them seen just once. This sample is drawn from a study of early T cells in non-severe SARS-CoV-2 infection. The CDR3 has 12 amino acids. Germline CDR1 and CDR2: SQVTM and ANQGSEA. V was cut by 1 base and J by 5 bases, with 7 bases left in between. The V gene is TRBV29-1, the J gene TRBJ2-3; TRBD2 might be the D (5 bases). The sample was whole blood, taken at baseline. The clonotype originates from an adult who was a healthcare worker with PCR-confirmed SARS-CoV-2 infection or an uninfected control (not recorded which). The CDR3 nucleotides are TGCAGCGTTGAAGGGAGGAAAGATACGCAGTATTTT. The encoded protein is CSVEGRKDTQYF.